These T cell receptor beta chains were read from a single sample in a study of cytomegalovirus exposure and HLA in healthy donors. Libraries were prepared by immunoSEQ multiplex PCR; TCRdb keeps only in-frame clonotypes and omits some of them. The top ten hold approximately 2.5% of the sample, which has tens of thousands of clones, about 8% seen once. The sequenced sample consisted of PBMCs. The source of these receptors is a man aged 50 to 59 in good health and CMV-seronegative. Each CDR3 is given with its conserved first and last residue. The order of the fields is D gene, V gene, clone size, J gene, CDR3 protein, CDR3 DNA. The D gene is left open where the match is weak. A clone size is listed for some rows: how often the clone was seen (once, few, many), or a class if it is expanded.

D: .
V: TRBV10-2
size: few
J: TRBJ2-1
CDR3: CASSAQGSLGNSYNEQFF
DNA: TGCGCCAGCAGTGCCCAGGGAAGTTTGGGGAACTCCTACAATGAGCAGTTCTTC

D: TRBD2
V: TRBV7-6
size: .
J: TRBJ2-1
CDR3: CASSLGSGGYYNEQFF
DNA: TGTGCCAGCAGCTTAGGGAGCGGGGGGTACTACAATGAGCAGTTCTTC

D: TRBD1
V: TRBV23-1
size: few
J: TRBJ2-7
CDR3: CASSQTATYGTASWEQYF
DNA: TGCGCCAGCAGTCAGACTGCTACTTATGGGACAGCTTCGTGGGAGCAGTACTTC

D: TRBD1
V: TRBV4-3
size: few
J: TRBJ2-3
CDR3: CASSPGQNTDTQYF
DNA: TGCGCCAGCAGCCCGGGACAGAACACAGATACGCAGTATTTT

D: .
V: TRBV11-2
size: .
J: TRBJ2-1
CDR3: CASSLSGVYNEQFF
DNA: TGTGCCAGCAGCTTATCCGGGGTATACAATGAGCAGTTCTTC

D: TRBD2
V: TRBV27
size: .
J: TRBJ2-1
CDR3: CASSLISGSRGHNEQFF
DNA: TGTGCCAGCAGTTTAATTAGCGGGAGTAGAGGGCACAATGAGCAGTTCTTC

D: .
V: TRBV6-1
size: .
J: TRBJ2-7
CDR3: CATSLLDKTYEQYF
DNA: TGTGCCACCTCCCTTTTGGACAAGACCTACGAGCAGTACTTC

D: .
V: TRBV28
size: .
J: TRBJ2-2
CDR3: CASLSRASTGELFF
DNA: TGTGCCAGCCTCAGCAGGGCGAGTACCGGGGAGCTGTTTTTT

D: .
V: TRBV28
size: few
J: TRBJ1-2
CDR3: CASSLASAGVNYGYTF
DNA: TGTGCCAGCAGTTTAGCCTCAGCAGGGGTGAACTATGGCTACACCTTC

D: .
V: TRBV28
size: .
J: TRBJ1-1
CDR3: CASSLRGRDTEAFF
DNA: TGTGCCAGCAGTTTGCGTGGGAGGGACACTGAAGCTTTCTTT

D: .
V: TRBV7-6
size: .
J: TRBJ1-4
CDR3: CASSFGPTSGEKLFF
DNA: TGTGCCAGCAGCTTTGGGCCGACGAGCGGTGAAAAACTGTTTTTT

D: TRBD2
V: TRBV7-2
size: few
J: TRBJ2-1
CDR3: CASSFGSGRARYNEQFF
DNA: TGTGCCAGCAGCTTCGGTAGCGGGAGGGCCAGGTACAATGAGCAGTTCTTC

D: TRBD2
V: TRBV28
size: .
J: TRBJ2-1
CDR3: CASRRSGTSSYNEQFF
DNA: TGTGCCAGCAGACGTAGCGGGACTAGCTCCTACAATGAGCAGTTCTTC

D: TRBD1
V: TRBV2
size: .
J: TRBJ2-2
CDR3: CASTGTGVTGELFF
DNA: TGTGCCAGTACCGGGACAGGGGTGACCGGGGAGCTGTTTTTT

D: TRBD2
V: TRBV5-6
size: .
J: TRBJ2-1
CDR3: CASSLFYLADYNEQFF
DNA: TGTGCCAGCAGCTTGTTTTACCTAGCGGATTACAATGAGCAGTTCTTC

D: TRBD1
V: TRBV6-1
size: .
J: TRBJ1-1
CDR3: CASPGDRTEAFF
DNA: TGTGCCAGCCCAGGGGACAGGACTGAAGCTTTCTTT

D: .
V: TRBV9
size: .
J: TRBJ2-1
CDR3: CASSKTALPNNEQFF
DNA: TGTGCCAGCAGCAAGACAGCCCTGCCTAACAATGAGCAGTTCTTC

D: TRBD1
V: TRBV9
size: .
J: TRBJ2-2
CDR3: CASIEWKGQGGELFF
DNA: TGTGCCAGCATAGAGTGGAAAGGACAGGGCGGGGAGCTGTTTTTT

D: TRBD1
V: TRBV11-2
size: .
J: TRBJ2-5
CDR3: CASSPRTGDRETQYF
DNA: TGTGCCAGCAGCCCACGAACAGGGGATCGAGAGACCCAGTACTTC

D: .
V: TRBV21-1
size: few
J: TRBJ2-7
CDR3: CASRGQGRSYEQYF
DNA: TGTGCCAGCAGGGGGCAGGGGCGATCCTACGAGCAGTACTTC

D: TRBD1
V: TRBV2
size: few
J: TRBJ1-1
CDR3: CASSRTGGPNTEAFF
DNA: TGTGCCAGCAGTCGGACAGGGGGACCGAACACTGAAGCTTTCTTT

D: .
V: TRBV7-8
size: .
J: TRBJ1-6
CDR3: CASSLEEYTGSSYNSPLHF
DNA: TGTGCCAGCAGCTTAGAAGAGTATACAGGCAGCTCCTATAATTCACCCCTCCACTTT

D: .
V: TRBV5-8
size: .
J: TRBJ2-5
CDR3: CASSSRYGETQYF
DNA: TGTGCCAGCAGCTCGAGATATGGAGAGACCCAGTACTTC

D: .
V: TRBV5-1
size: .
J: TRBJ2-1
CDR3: CASSLDPGASYNEQFF
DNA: TGCGCCAGCAGCTTGGATCCAGGGGCCTCCTACAATGAGCAGTTCTTC

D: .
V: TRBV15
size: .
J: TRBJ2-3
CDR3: CATSAEDTQYF
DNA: TGTGCCACCAGCGCAGAAGATACGCAGTATTTT

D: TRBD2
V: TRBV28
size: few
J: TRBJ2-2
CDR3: CASSLGGRASGELFF
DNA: TGTGCCAGCAGTTTGGGAGGGAGGGCGTCCGGGGAGCTGTTTTTT

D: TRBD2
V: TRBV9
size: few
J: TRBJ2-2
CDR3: CASSVVSGAVGELFF
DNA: TGTGCCAGCAGCGTAGTAAGCGGGGCGGTCGGGGAGCTGTTTTTT